This TCR beta chain came from a study of blood T cell repertoires in COVID-19. At the level of the study: Material from acute and convalescent COVID-19 was sourced from the United States, Italy and Spain. PBMCs, B-cell-depleted T cells, or T cells provided the cDNA or gDNA that made up the material.

V was shortened by 4 bases and J by 8 bases, with 10 bases between the two germline ends. Per the germline V gene, CDR1 is SGDLS and CDR2 is YYNGEE. CDR3 size: 13 residues. Per the study methods: Amplifying reference gene primers gave estimates of nucleated cell counts. Generated by immunoSEQ multiplex PCR, the TCRdb table keeps only in-frame clones and is missing some. V and J calls and clone size are copied from that table; D and trimming were computed from the DNA. Among around 250,000 clones listed, 84% were seen once. Source material: peripheral blood. This clonotype was sampled from a woman in her thirties or forties who had recovered from COVID-19. The genes are TRBV9 and TRBJ1-6; the D gene is possibly TRBD1 (6 bases). CDR3 protein: CASSYRDDSPLHF. The CDR3 coding sequence is TGTGCCAGCAGCTACAGGGACGATTCACCCCTCCACTTT.